This TCR beta chain was recorded in a study of blood T cell repertoires in COVID-19. About the research overall: Whether acute or convalescent, the COVID-19 samples came from the United States, Italy and Spain.

Assay used: immunoSEQ multiplex PCR; TCRdb lists only in-frame clones, some missing. The sample has more than 80,000 clones; 86% are singletons. Germline V CDR1 and CDR2: SGHNT, YYREEE (reference sequence). The CDR3 loop spans 15 amino acids. The V end was cut by 4 bases, the J end by 1 base, with 14 bases between. J is TRBJ2-5 and V is TRBV5-4; D is possibly TRBD1 (5 bases). The sample comprised peripheral blood. This TCR came from a man at least 80 years old with acute or convalescent COVID-19. Here the CDR3 DNA reads TGTGCCAGCAGCCCGGTTGGACAAATCCAAGAGACCCAGTACTTC. The encoded protein is CASSPVGQIQETQYF.